The entry below gives a single TCR beta chain sequence along with its context. Its specificity is unknown. The CDR3 totals 16 residues. The germline V and J ends were trimmed by 0 bases and 1 base, with 10 bases remaining between them. CDR1 and CDR2 from the germline V gene are LNHNV and YYDKDF (reference sequence). These data come from a study of cytomegalovirus exposure and HLA in healthy donors. Study information: Earlier work reported roughly 120 million unique TCR beta sequences from 150 million to 200 million T cells. Findings and limits, study-wide: The study designated fewer than 200 TCR beta chains cytomegalovirus-associated. Presence/absence results assume similar sequencing depth per donor, which may not hold. Reportedly, cytomegalovirus status was diagnosed with high sensitivity and specificity.

The PCR contained 60 Vbeta and 13 Jbeta primers. Some clones are missing from TCRdb's copy, which holds only in-frame ones; the method was immunoSEQ multiplex PCR. Found here are approximately 80,000 clones; the top ten clones hold around 1.1%. Sample: PBMCs. The chain has TRBV15 and TRBJ2-1; TRBD2 is a possible D gene (6 bases). The sequence was collected from a woman aged 30 to 39 in good health and CMV-seronegative. As DNA, the CDR3 is TGTGCCACCAGCAGAGAGTTCGGGGGATCCTACAATGAGCAGTTCTTC. Its protein is CATSREFGGSYNEQFF.